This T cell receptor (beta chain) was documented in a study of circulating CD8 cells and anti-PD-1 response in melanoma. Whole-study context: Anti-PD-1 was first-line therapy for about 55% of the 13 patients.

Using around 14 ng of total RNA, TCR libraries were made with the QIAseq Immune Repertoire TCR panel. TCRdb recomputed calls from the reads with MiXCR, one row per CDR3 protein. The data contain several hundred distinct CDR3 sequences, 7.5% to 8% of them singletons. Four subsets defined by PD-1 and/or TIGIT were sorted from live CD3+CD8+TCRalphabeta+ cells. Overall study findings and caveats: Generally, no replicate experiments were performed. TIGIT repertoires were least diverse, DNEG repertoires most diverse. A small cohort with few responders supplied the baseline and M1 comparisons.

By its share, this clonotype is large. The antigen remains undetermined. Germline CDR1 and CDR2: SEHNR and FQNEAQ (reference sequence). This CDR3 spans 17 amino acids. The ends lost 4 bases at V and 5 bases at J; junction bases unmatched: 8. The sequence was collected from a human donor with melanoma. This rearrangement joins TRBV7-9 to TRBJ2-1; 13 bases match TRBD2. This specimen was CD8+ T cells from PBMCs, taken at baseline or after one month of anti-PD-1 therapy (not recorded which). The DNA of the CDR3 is TGTGCCAGCAGCTCCCGAGGACTAGCGGGAGCTCACAATGAGCAGTTCTTC. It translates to CASSSRGLAGAHNEQFF.